These T cell receptor beta chains were read from a single sample in a study of T cell responses to AZD1222 COVID-19 vaccine. Libraries were prepared by immunoSEQ multiplex PCR; TCRdb keeps only in-frame clonotypes and omits some of them. This repertoire shows about 150,000 clones, about nine tenths found once; its top ten account for about a tenth. The source material was peripheral blood, sampled 28 days after the second AZD1222 dose. These receptors were taken from an adult who received the AZD1222 COVID-19 vaccine. The CDR3 runs from the conserved cysteine through the conserved F or W. The D gene is left open where the match is weak. The size field is filled for only some rows; it gives once, few, many or a size class.

TRBJ2-1 TRBV11-1 . . TGTGCCAGCAGCCTACGAGGGTTGAATGAGCAGTTCTTC CASSLRGLNEQFF
TRBJ2-2 TRBV9 . . TGTGCCAGCAACCAGCTGGGCCCTAACACCGGGGAGCTGTTTTTT CASNQLGPNTGELFF
TRBJ2-1 TRBV5-1 . . TGCGCCAGCAGCTTGGAACGGCAGGGAGGCTACAATGAGCAGTTCTTC CASSLERQGGYNEQFF
TRBJ1-2 TRBV25-1 . TRBD1 TGTGCCAGCAGAGACAGGGGCGGCTACACCTTC CASRDRGGYTF
TRBJ2-7 TRBV20-1 . . TGCAGTGCTAGTGTATCAGGGGCTAACGAGCAGTACTTC CSASVSGANEQYF
TRBJ2-3 TRBV6-2/TRBV6-3 . . TGTGCCAGCAGTTCCGGGACACTAAACACAGATACGCAGTATTTT CASSSGTLNTDTQYF
TRBJ2-7 TRBV4-1 . TRBD2 TGCGCCAGCAGCCCGCGTGGGTTGGGCGGGAGGGCCTCGGGGGAGCAGTACTTC CASSPRGLGGRASGEQYF
TRBJ1-4 TRBV25-1 . . TGTGCCAGCAGTACAACTAATGAAAAACTGTTTTTT CASSTTNEKLFF
TRBJ2-7 TRBV6-2/TRBV6-3 . . TGTGCCAGCAGTCGACTGGAGTTGGGGTACGAGCAGTACTTC CASSRLELGYEQYF
TRBJ2-1 TRBV28 . TRBD2 TGTGCCAGCAGTGTCGGAGGGACTAGCGGGAGAAATGAGCAGTTCTTC CASSVGGTSGRNEQFF
TRBJ2-3 TRBV5-1 . TRBD2 TGCGCCAGCAGCTCTGGACTAGCGAGCACAGATACGCAGTATTTT CASSSGLASTDTQYF
TRBJ2-7 TRBV4-1 . . TGCGCCAGCAGCCAAGACGGGACCCCCTACGAGCAGTACTTC CASSQDGTPYEQYF
TRBJ2-2 TRBV5-1 once . TGCGCCAGCAGCTTGGACTGGGGCACCGGGGAGCTGTTTTTT CASSLDWGTGELFF
TRBJ1-5 TRBV10-2 many . TGCGCCAGCAGTGAGTTGCAGATATATAGCAATCAGCCCCAGCATTTT CASSELQIYSNQPQHF
TRBJ2-7 TRBV6-5 . . TGTGCCAGCAGGAATACCGGGACCTACGAGCAGTACTTC CASRNTGTYEQYF
TRBJ1-4 TRBV12-3/TRBV12-4 few . TGTGCCAGCAGCTTCTCTAATGAAAAACTGTTTTTT CASSFSNEKLFF
TRBJ2-1 TRBV12-3/TRBV12-4 . . TGTGCCAGCAATGACATAGTTACAAATGAGCAGTTCTTC CASNDIVTNEQFF
TRBJ1-5 TRBV19 . TRBD1 TGTGCCAGTAGTGTCAGGAGGGGGCATCAGCCCCAGCATTTT CASSVRRGHQPQHF
TRBJ2-7 TRBV13 . . TGTGCCAGCAGCCAGACCAGGGGCGAGCAGTACTTC CASSQTRGEQYF
TRBJ1-2 TRBV28 . TRBD1 TGTGCCAGTAGGACAGGGGGCAATGGCTACACCTTC CASRTGGNGYTF
TRBJ2-6 TRBV3-1/TRBV3-2 . . TGTGCCAGCAGCATTACAGGGACTCAAGGGGCCAACGTCCTGACTTTC CASSITGTQGANVLTF
TRBJ2-6 TRBV19 . . TGTGCCAGTACCGAGGGGGTCACTGGGGCCAACGTCCTGACTTTC CASTEGVTGANVLTF
TRBJ1-4 TRBV28 . . TGTGCCATACGACAGGCGGGTGAAAAACTGTTTTTT CAIRQAGEKLFF
TRBJ1-2 TRBV2 . . TGTGCCAGCAGTAATATAATGACACCCATCTATGGCTACACCTTC CASSNIMTPIYGYTF
TRBJ1-6 TRBV5-1 . TRBD1 TGCGCCAGCAGCACCGGGACAGGGAATTCACCCCTCCACTTT CASSTGTGNSPLHF
TRBJ2-3 TRBV18 . TRBD1 TGTGCCAGCTCACCAAGCGGCGAGGAGACAGGGGGCACGCAGTATTTT CASSPSGEETGGTQYF